This TCR beta chain was sequenced in a study of blood T cell repertoires in COVID-19. Study context: Both acute and convalescent COVID-19 samples were obtained from the United States, Italy and Spain. Sources were T cells, B-cell-depleted T cells, or PBMCs; the material itself was cDNA or gDNA.

V lost 0 bases to trimming and J lost 4 bases, with 11 bases between them. The germline CDR1 and CDR2 sequences are LNHNV and YYDKDF (reference sequence). This CDR3 has 15 residues. Original methodology: Estimated nucleated cell counts came from reference gene primer amplification. Method: immunoSEQ multiplex PCR; TCRdb's copy keeps in-frame clones and lacks some. The DNA was the basis for D and trimming; V, J and clone size are from that table. The profile shows about 270,000 clones, approximately 81% of them singletons. This chain joins TRBV15 and TRBJ2-3, with a possible D match to TRBD1 (6 bases). This TCR was sampled from a young woman with acute or convalescent COVID-19. Material: peripheral blood. CDR3: CATSRDAQGPDTQYF. The CDR3 region has the DNA TGTGCCACCAGCAGAGATGCACAGGGCCCAGATACGCAGTATTTT.